This is a list of T cell receptor beta chains from one sample in a study of sequential checkpoint blockade in melanoma. Generated by immunoSEQ multiplex PCR, the TCRdb table keeps only in-frame clones and is missing some. The table records about 32,000 clones, less than 85% of them present only once. The sequencing here drew on CD8+ T cells sorted from blood (inferred from file names), taken from a patient given nivolumab and ipilimumab in sequence. These receptors originate from a human donor with melanoma. Both conserved end residues are part of each CDR3. Each record gives: V gene, D gene, J gene, clone size, CDR3 protein, CDR3 DNA. A D gene is named only where the DNA matches it firmly. A clone size is listed for some rows: how often the clone was seen (once, few, many), or a class if it is expanded.

TRBV10-1	TRBD2	TRBJ2-7	-	CASSETSGTVYEQYF	TGCGCCAGCAGTGAGACTAGCGGGACCGTCTACGAGCAGTACTTC
TRBV9	-	TRBJ2-1	-	CASSPRGRVEQFF	TGTGCCAGCAGCCCTAGGGGCAGGGTTGAGCAGTTCTTC
TRBV6-1	-	TRBJ2-1	once	CASRAGGQEQFF	TGTGCCAGCAGGGCGGGGGGACAGGAGCAGTTCTTC
TRBV27	-	TRBJ1-5	-	CASSLGSGLQPQHF	TGTGCCAGCAGTTTAGGGAGTGGGCTTCAGCCCCAGCATTTT
TRBV9	-	TRBJ1-6	-	CASSGDKGSQALHF	TGTGCCAGCAGCGGGGACAAGGGTAGTCAGGCCCTCCACTTT
TRBV5-4	TRBD1	TRBJ1-2	once	CASRGQGYGYTF	TGTGCCAGCAGGGGACAGGGGTATGGCTACACCTTC
TRBV11-2	-	TRBJ2-1	-	CASSLQSPRAYNEQFF	TGTGCCAGCAGCTTGCAGTCCCCGAGGGCCTACAATGAGCAGTTCTTC
TRBV11-3	TRBD2	TRBJ2-3	few	CASSQRGGSTDTQYF	TGTGCCAGCAGCCAGCGGGGGGGAAGCACAGATACGCAGTATTTT
TRBV7-9	TRBD2	TRBJ2-3	-	CASSDQRTSGSDTQYF	TGTGCCAGCAGCGATCAAAGGACTAGCGGTTCAGATACGCAGTATTTT
TRBV9	TRBD1	TRBJ1-2	-	CASSPRKGALPNYGYTF	TGTGCCAGCAGCCCCCGTAAGGGGGCCCTTCCAAACTATGGCTACACCTTC
TRBV6-4	TRBD2	TRBJ2-7	few	CASSDPFPLADRSYEQYF	TGTGCCAGCAGTGACCCATTCCCCCTAGCGGACCGCTCCTACGAGCAGTACTTC
TRBV28	-	TRBJ2-7	-	CASSPPDTAYEQYF	TGTGCCAGCAGCCCACCGGACACAGCCTACGAGCAGTACTTC
TRBV4-1	-	TRBJ2-7	-	CASSQSPTYEQYF	TGCGCCAGCAGCCAAAGCCCAACCTACGAGCAGTACTTC
TRBV19	-	TRBJ1-6	-	CASSMSLYNSPLHF	TGTGCCAGTAGTATGAGCCTGTATAATTCACCCCTCCACTTT
TRBV7-9	TRBD1	TRBJ1-5	-	CASSLGRDREPNQPQHF	TGTGCCAGCAGCTTAGGTCGGGACAGAGAACCAAATCAGCCCCAGCATTTT
TRBV5-1	TRBD1	TRBJ1-1	-	CASSATGYTEAFF	TGCGCCAGCAGCGCGACAGGGTACACTGAAGCTTTCTTT
TRBV7-8	-	TRBJ1-6	-	CASSWETSYNSPLHF	TGTGCCAGCAGCTGGGAGACCTCCTATAATTCACCCCTCCACTTT
TRBV19	-	TRBJ2-1	medium-sized	CASSIGPGENEQFF	TGTGCCAGTAGTATAGGACCAGGGGAAAATGAGCAGTTCTTC
TRBV19	-	TRBJ2-4	few	CASRGASFPPKNIQYF	TGTGCCAGTCGGGGGGCTAGCTTCCCACCCAAAAACATTCAGTACTTC
TRBV18	-	TRBJ2-5	few	CASSPELAGWETQYF	TGTGCCAGCTCACCGGAACTAGCTGGGTGGGAGACCCAGTACTTC
TRBV19	-	TRBJ1-5	-	CASSVYFDQPQHF	TGTGCCAGTAGTGTGTATTTCGATCAGCCCCAGCATTTT
TRBV5-6	TRBD2	TRBJ2-7	-	CASSLGTSGKYEQYF	TGTGCCAGCAGCTTAGGGACTAGCGGGAAATACGAGCAGTACTTC
TRBV5-1	TRBD1	TRBJ2-7	-	CASSLTGVLSYEQYF	TGCGCCAGCAGCTTGACAGGGGTTCTCTCCTACGAGCAGTACTTC
TRBV28	-	TRBJ1-2	-	CASSFRGDVEGRDYGYTF	TGTGCCAGCAGTTTTCGGGGAGACGTTGAGGGCCGGGACTATGGCTACACCTTC
TRBV9	TRBD1	TRBJ2-2	once	CASSARQGGNTGELFF	TGTGCCAGCAGCGCCCGACAGGGCGGGAACACCGGGGAGCTGTTTTTT
TRBV27	-	TRBJ2-2	-	CASSSIHSNTGELFF	TGTGCCAGCAGTTCCATTCATAGTAACACCGGGGAGCTGTTTTTT
TRBV19	TRBD1	TRBJ1-1	-	CASSDPGTGTNTEAFF	TGTGCCAGTAGTGACCCCGGGACAGGGACTAACACTGAAGCTTTCTTT
TRBV2	-	TRBJ1-1	-	CASSEFGVGGLNTEAFF	TGTGCCAGCAGTGAATTCGGGGTAGGTGGGCTGAACACTGAAGCTTTCTTT
TRBV13	-	TRBJ2-7	-	CASSLGMEGAWSSYEQYF	TGTGCCAGCAGCTTAGGCATGGAGGGGGCTTGGAGCTCCTACGAGCAGTACTTC